The clone carrying this T cell receptor beta chain was seen only a few times. What it binds is not known. This entry comes from a study of cytomegalovirus exposure and HLA in healthy donors. Study-wide points: As was reported, the classifier diagnosed cytomegalovirus status with high specificity and sensitivity. Listed as cytomegalovirus-associated were 170 or so TCR beta chains. Presence/absence analyses supposed approximately even sequencing depth among donors.

The ends were cut back, 0 bases at V and 1 base at J, with 3 bases in the middle. This CDR3 region has 13 residues. Per the germline V gene, CDR1 is MNHNY and CDR2 is SVGAGI (reference sequence). 13 Jbeta primers and 60 Vbeta primers were used for the PCR. Clones were sequenced by immunoSEQ multiplex PCR, and TCRdb holds only the in-frame ones, with some missing. Of roughly 150,000 clones in the sample, around 74% are singletons; the top ten hold 1.3% to 1.5%. The sample comprised PBMCs. The rearrangement joins TRBV6-6 to TRBJ1-1; D is unclear. This TCR derives from a man aged 18 to 29 in good health and CMV-seronegative. The DNA of the CDR3 is TGTGCCAGCAGTTACTCCCAGAACACTGAAGCTTTCTTT. Amino acid sequence: CASSYSQNTEAFF.